Listed below are T cell receptor beta chains from one sample, sequenced in a study of T cell repertoires in cytomegalovirus infection. Using its own MiXCR run on the reads, TCRdb lists one record per CDR3 protein. The sample consists of 750,000 to 900,000 distinct CDR3 sequences, roughly 29% of them appearing once. Which antigens these TCRs recognize remains unknown. The sample in question was cultured CD8+ T cells from PBMCs, obtained from culture after CMV antigen stimulation. All receptors derive from a human donor in good health (CMV status not recorded). Some clones in this sample may be carry-over from other donors' samples. The CDR3 runs from the conserved cysteine through the conserved F or W. Each record gives: V gene, D gene, J gene, clone size, CDR3 protein, CDR3 DNA. D genes are given only for firm matches. The size of a clone is reported for some rows only, either as once, few or many, or as a class for expanded clones.

v_call: TRBV12-3/TRBV12-4
d_call: .
j_call: TRBJ1-2
clone_size: .
cdr3_aa: CASSIEYYGYTF
cdr3_nt: TGTGCCAGCAGCATTGAGTACTATGGCTACACCTTC

v_call: TRBV10-2
d_call: .
j_call: TRBJ1-1
clone_size: few
cdr3_aa: CASIGSEAFF
cdr3_nt: TGCGCCAGCATCGGAAGTGAAGCTTTCTTT

v_call: TRBV5-1
d_call: .
j_call: TRBJ2-7
clone_size: .
cdr3_aa: CASSLEPDGTYEQYF
cdr3_nt: TGCGCCAGCAGCTTGGAACCGGACGGTACCTACGAGCAGTACTTC

v_call: TRBV20-1
d_call: .
j_call: TRBJ2-3
clone_size: .
cdr3_aa: CSAPPLGTDTQYF
cdr3_nt: TGCAGTGCTCCCCCCTTGGGCACAGATACGCAGTATTTT

v_call: TRBV29-1
d_call: TRBD1
j_call: TRBJ1-5
clone_size: .
cdr3_aa: CSVAGTGVNQPQHF
cdr3_nt: TGCAGCGTCGCAGGGACAGGCGTCAATCAGCCCCAGCATTTT

v_call: TRBV12-3/TRBV12-4
d_call: TRBD1
j_call: TRBJ1-2
clone_size: .
cdr3_aa: CASSPATGVTYGYTF
cdr3_nt: TGTGCCAGCAGTCCGGCGACAGGGGTTACCTATGGCTACACCTTC

v_call: TRBV7-8
d_call: .
j_call: TRBJ1-6
clone_size: .
cdr3_aa: CASSWGPSSYNSPLHF
cdr3_nt: TGTGCCAGCAGCTGGGGACCGAGCTCCTATAATTCACCCCTCCACTTT

v_call: TRBV27
d_call: .
j_call: TRBJ1-1
clone_size: many
cdr3_aa: CASSLSLTGNTEAFF
cdr3_nt: TGTGCCAGCAGTTTATCCCTGACAGGAAACACTGAAGCTTTCTTT

v_call: TRBV7-2
d_call: .
j_call: TRBJ2-5
clone_size: many
cdr3_aa: CASSLAQRYIQETQYF
cdr3_nt: TGTGCCAGCAGCTTAGCCCAAAGGTACATCCAAGAGACCCAGTACTTC

v_call: TRBV4-3
d_call: .
j_call: TRBJ1-3
clone_size: many
cdr3_aa: CASSQDGWGSGNTIYF
cdr3_nt: TGCGCCAGCAGCCAAGATGGCTGGGGCTCTGGAAACACCATATATTTT

v_call: TRBV7-6
d_call: .
j_call: TRBJ2-5
clone_size: few
cdr3_aa: CAVARQGQVHF
cdr3_nt: TGTGCCGTCGCCCGGCAGGGCCAAGTCCATTTC

v_call: TRBV7-9
d_call: TRBD1
j_call: TRBJ1-4
clone_size: .
cdr3_aa: CASSTRQGTNEKLFF
cdr3_nt: TGTGCCAGCAGCACACGACAGGGGACTAATGAAAAACTGTTTTTT

v_call: TRBV6-1
d_call: .
j_call: TRBJ2-1
clone_size: few
cdr3_aa: CASSLASQWNEQFF
cdr3_nt: TGTGCCAGCAGTCTAGCGTCTCAGTGGAATGAGCAGTTCTTC

v_call: TRBV2
d_call: .
j_call: TRBJ2-5
clone_size: .
cdr3_aa: CASRAVQREETQYF
cdr3_nt: TGTGCCAGCAGAGCGGTTCAGAGGGAGGAGACCCAGTACTTC

v_call: TRBV7-9
d_call: TRBD1
j_call: TRBJ2-2
clone_size: .
cdr3_aa: CASSTRQGPTGELFF
cdr3_nt: TGTGCCAGCAGCACCCGACAGGGACCCACCGGGGAGCTGTTTTTT

v_call: TRBV7-2
d_call: .
j_call: TRBJ2-1
clone_size: many
cdr3_aa: CASRSGGGYNEQFF
cdr3_nt: TGTGCCAGCAGGAGTGGTGGGGGTTACAATGAGCAGTTCTTC

v_call: TRBV12-3/TRBV12-4
d_call: .
j_call: TRBJ1-1
clone_size: .
cdr3_aa: CASRRIRGFLAEAFF
cdr3_nt: TGTGCCAGCAGACGGATAAGGGGCTTTTTGGCTGAAGCTTTCTTT

v_call: TRBV7-6
d_call: .
j_call: TRBJ1-1
clone_size: .
cdr3_aa: CASSYTPGTNTEAFF
cdr3_nt: TGTGCCAGCAGCTACACTCCCGGGACTAACACTGAAGCTTTCTTT

v_call: TRBV6-6
d_call: TRBD1
j_call: TRBJ1-5
clone_size: .
cdr3_aa: CASSDRDRGVNQPQHF
cdr3_nt: TGTGCCAGCAGTGACCGGGACAGGGGGGTCAATCAGCCCCAGCATTTT

v_call: TRBV10-3
d_call: .
j_call: TRBJ1-2
clone_size: .
cdr3_aa: CATAEADRGYTF
cdr3_nt: TGTGCCACGGCGGAAGCCGACCGGGGCTACACCTTC

v_call: TRBV7-8
d_call: .
j_call: TRBJ1-1
clone_size: many
cdr3_aa: CASSLDSPRAFF
cdr3_nt: TGTGCCAGCAGCTTAGACTCCCCGCGAGCTTTCTTT

v_call: TRBV7-7
d_call: .
j_call: TRBJ2-2
clone_size: few
cdr3_aa: CASSQRDFSGELFF
cdr3_nt: TGTGCTAGCAGCCAAAGGGACTTCTCGGGGGAGCTGTTTTTT

v_call: TRBV7-6
d_call: TRBD1
j_call: TRBJ2-6
clone_size: .
cdr3_aa: CASSFGQERSGANVLTF
cdr3_nt: TGTGCCAGCAGCTTCGGACAGGAACGCTCTGGGGCCAACGTCCTGACTTTC

v_call: TRBV4-3
d_call: .
j_call: TRBJ2-2
clone_size: .
cdr3_aa: CASSQDRRGPITGELFF
cdr3_nt: TGCGCCAGCAGCCAAGATCGGCGGGGGCCAATCACCGGGGAGCTGTTTTTT

v_call: TRBV6-2/TRBV6-3
d_call: TRBD2
j_call: TRBJ2-3
clone_size: .
cdr3_aa: CASRLVVAGSSTDTQYF
cdr3_nt: TGTGCCAGCAGGCTCGTAGTAGCGGGGTCTAGCACAGATACGCAGTATTTT

v_call: TRBV7-6
d_call: .
j_call: TRBJ2-2
clone_size: many
cdr3_aa: CASSSGLTGELFF
cdr3_nt: TGTGCCAGCAGCTCCGGCCTCACCGGGGAGCTGTTTTTT

v_call: TRBV19
d_call: .
j_call: TRBJ2-1
clone_size: .
cdr3_aa: CASSIDGGSYNEQFF
cdr3_nt: TGTGCCAGTAGTATAGACGGGGGCTCCTACAATGAGCAGTTCTTC

v_call: TRBV18
d_call: .
j_call: TRBJ2-4
clone_size: .
cdr3_aa: CASSPGEGAAKNIQYF
cdr3_nt: TGTGCCAGCTCACCAGGAGAGGGCGCAGCCAAAAACATTCAGTACTTC

v_call: TRBV27
d_call: .
j_call: TRBJ2-5
clone_size: few
cdr3_aa: CASSLSHLFRETQYF
cdr3_nt: TGTGCCAGCAGTTTGTCACACCTTTTCCGAGAGACCCAGTACTTC

v_call: TRBV28
d_call: TRBD2
j_call: TRBJ2-1
clone_size: many
cdr3_aa: CASNSGGSYNEQFF
cdr3_nt: TGTGCCAGCAATTCGGGGGGGTCCTACAATGAGCAGTTCTTC

v_call: TRBV7-8
d_call: .
j_call: TRBJ2-3
clone_size: many
cdr3_aa: CASSRDGWLDTQYF
cdr3_nt: TGTGCCAGCAGCCGGGACGGATGGCTAGATACGCAGTATTTT

v_call: TRBV29-1
d_call: .
j_call: TRBJ1-2
clone_size: .
cdr3_aa: CSVYGDEGYTF
cdr3_nt: TGCAGCGTTTATGGTGATGAGGGCTACACCTTC

v_call: TRBV19
d_call: .
j_call: TRBJ1-2
clone_size: few
cdr3_aa: CASSIQAPIYGYTF
cdr3_nt: TGTGCCAGTAGTATCCAGGCCCCCATCTATGGCTACACCTTC

v_call: TRBV6-2/TRBV6-3
d_call: TRBD2
j_call: TRBJ2-1
clone_size: few
cdr3_aa: CASSAGELLNEQFF
cdr3_nt: TGTGCCAGCAGCGCGGGGGAGCTCTTAAATGAGCAGTTCTTC

v_call: TRBV7-6
d_call: .
j_call: TRBJ2-5
clone_size: .
cdr3_aa: CASSLYEEETQYF
cdr3_nt: TGTGCCAGCAGCCTTTATGAGGAGGAGACCCAGTACTTC

v_call: TRBV2
d_call: .
j_call: TRBJ1-1
clone_size: few
cdr3_aa: CASMEIDGPTEAFF
cdr3_nt: TGTGCCAGCATGGAAATTGATGGACCCACTGAAGCTTTCTTT

v_call: TRBV27
d_call: TRBD1
j_call: TRBJ1-1
clone_size: many
cdr3_aa: CASRSTGGYLKAFF
cdr3_nt: TGTGCCAGCAGATCGACAGGGGGATATCTTAAAGCTTTCTTT

v_call: TRBV4-3
d_call: .
j_call: TRBJ2-3
clone_size: few
cdr3_aa: CASSQDVRDPTDTQYF
cdr3_nt: TGCGCCAGCAGCCAAGATGTAAGGGACCCCACAGATACGCAGTATTTT

v_call: TRBV12-3/TRBV12-4
d_call: .
j_call: TRBJ1-1
clone_size: few
cdr3_aa: CASSLVGSDAEAFF
cdr3_nt: TGTGCCAGCAGTTTAGTAGGGTCCGACGCTGAAGCTTTCTTT

v_call: TRBV6-6
d_call: TRBD1
j_call: TRBJ1-4
clone_size: few
cdr3_aa: CASSHTGGRGEKLFF
cdr3_nt: TGTGCCAGCAGTCATACAGGGGGCAGGGGTGAAAAACTGTTTTTT

v_call: TRBV7-6
d_call: .
j_call: TRBJ1-4
clone_size: .
cdr3_aa: CASSLDRERNEKLFF
cdr3_nt: TGTGCCAGCAGCTTAGACAGGGAAAGAAATGAAAAACTGTTTTTT

v_call: TRBV6-2/TRBV6-3
d_call: .
j_call: TRBJ2-3
clone_size: .
cdr3_aa: CVSSGLLDTDTQYF
cdr3_nt: TGTGTCAGCAGCGGACTCCTCGACACAGATACGCAGTATTTT

v_call: TRBV4-1
d_call: .
j_call: TRBJ2-3
clone_size: .
cdr3_aa: CASSQGPFTDTQYF
cdr3_nt: TGCGCCAGCAGCCAAGGTCCGTTCACAGATACGCAGTATTTT

v_call: TRBV11-2
d_call: .
j_call: TRBJ2-7
clone_size: .
cdr3_aa: CACSPGAGAPYVGEQYF
cdr3_nt: TGTGCCTGCAGCCCAGGGGCGGGGGCTCCTTACGTAGGCGAGCAGTACTTC

v_call: TRBV29-1
d_call: TRBD1
j_call: TRBJ2-3
clone_size: few
cdr3_aa: CSVEGGDRVTDTQYF
cdr3_nt: TGCAGCGTTGAGGGGGGGGACAGGGTAACAGATACGCAGTATTTT

v_call: TRBV10-2
d_call: TRBD1
j_call: TRBJ1-1
clone_size: .
cdr3_aa: CASSERQGSTEAFF
cdr3_nt: TGCGCCAGCAGTGAAAGACAGGGTAGCACTGAAGCTTTCTTT

v_call: TRBV7-9
d_call: .
j_call: TRBJ1-1
clone_size: .
cdr3_aa: CASRTGSSATEAFF
cdr3_nt: TGTGCCAGCAGAACCGGGTCGTCGGCCACTGAAGCTTTCTTT

v_call: TRBV5-5
d_call: .
j_call: TRBJ2-3
clone_size: once
cdr3_aa: CASRSPTGGDTQYF
cdr3_nt: TGTGCCAGCAGGAGCCCTACTGGTGGGGATACGCAGTATTTT

v_call: TRBV19
d_call: .
j_call: TRBJ1-1
clone_size: .
cdr3_aa: CASSIFGRGARITEAFF
cdr3_nt: TGTGCCAGTAGTATATTTGGGAGGGGGGCGCGGATCACTGAAGCTTTCTTT

v_call: TRBV7-2
d_call: .
j_call: TRBJ2-6
clone_size: few
cdr3_aa: CASSLTSYSGANVLTF
cdr3_nt: TGTGCCAGCAGCTTAACATCGTACTCTGGGGCCAACGTCCTGACTTTC

v_call: TRBV18
d_call: .
j_call: TRBJ2-2
clone_size: .
cdr3_aa: CASSPTKGGPWNGELFF
cdr3_nt: TGTGCCAGCTCACCGACAAAGGGGGGGCCTTGGAACGGGGAGCTGTTTTTT

v_call: TRBV7-8
d_call: .
j_call: TRBJ1-2
clone_size: few
cdr3_aa: CASRIVQGGYGYTF
cdr3_nt: TGTGCCAGCAGGATAGTACAGGGTGGCTATGGCTACACCTTC

v_call: TRBV14
d_call: .
j_call: TRBJ1-1
clone_size: .
cdr3_aa: CASSQDPGHGFTEAFF
cdr3_nt: TGTGCCAGCAGCCAAGATCCTGGCCACGGGTTCACTGAAGCTTTCTTT

v_call: TRBV27
d_call: TRBD2
j_call: TRBJ2-5
clone_size: .
cdr3_aa: CASSPGTIKGETQYF
cdr3_nt: TGTGCCAGCAGTCCCGGGACTATCAAGGGTGAGACCCAGTACTTC

v_call: TRBV7-6
d_call: .
j_call: TRBJ2-3
clone_size: many
cdr3_aa: CASSLTFRGRNTDTQYF
cdr3_nt: TGTGCCAGCAGCTTAACTTTTAGGGGGAGGAACACAGATACGCAGTATTTT

v_call: TRBV9
d_call: .
j_call: TRBJ2-3
clone_size: .
cdr3_aa: CASSVRPRGVSGDTQYF
cdr3_nt: TGTGCCAGCAGCGTCCGCCCCCGTGGGGTGTCGGGGGATACGCAGTATTTT

v_call: TRBV7-6
d_call: .
j_call: TRBJ1-2
clone_size: .
cdr3_aa: CASSSPRTVRNYGYTF
cdr3_nt: TGTGCCAGCAGCTCTCCACGGACAGTTCGTAACTATGGCTACACCTTC

v_call: TRBV28
d_call: .
j_call: TRBJ2-4
clone_size: few
cdr3_aa: CASSDEMFDIQYF
cdr3_nt: TGTGCCAGCAGCGACGAGATGTTTGACATTCAGTACTTC

v_call: TRBV7-6
d_call: TRBD2
j_call: TRBJ2-3
clone_size: few
cdr3_aa: CASSPGLAPTDTQYF
cdr3_nt: TGTGCCAGCAGCCCCGGACTAGCGCCGACAGATACGCAGTATTTT